This section outlines one T cell receptor beta chain sequence together with its context. This entry is derived from a study of a mutant IDH1 vaccine in newly diagnosed glioma. The method was immunoSEQ multiplex PCR; TCRdb's version includes in-frame clones alone and lacks a portion of them. The sample has about 59,000 clones; about 91% are singletons. Sample time point: baseline, week 1 (first vaccination visit). Regarding treatment: pre-vaccination baseline after standard-of-care therapy. Trimming took 1 base from V and 8 from J, leaving 13 bases between them. Germline V gene sequence: CDR1 SGHNT, CDR2 YYREEE (reference sequence). The CDR3 loop spans 14 amino acids.

The receptor was derived from a man in his forties or fifties with glioma. Source: PBMCs, taken from a glioma patient treated with radiotherapy, temozolomide or both. The chain carries TRBV5-4 and TRBJ2-1; the D is unclear. The CDR3 protein is CASSLWTVRDEQFF. The CDR3 bases are TGTGCCAGCAGCTTGTGGACGGTCCGGGATGAGCAGTTCTTC.